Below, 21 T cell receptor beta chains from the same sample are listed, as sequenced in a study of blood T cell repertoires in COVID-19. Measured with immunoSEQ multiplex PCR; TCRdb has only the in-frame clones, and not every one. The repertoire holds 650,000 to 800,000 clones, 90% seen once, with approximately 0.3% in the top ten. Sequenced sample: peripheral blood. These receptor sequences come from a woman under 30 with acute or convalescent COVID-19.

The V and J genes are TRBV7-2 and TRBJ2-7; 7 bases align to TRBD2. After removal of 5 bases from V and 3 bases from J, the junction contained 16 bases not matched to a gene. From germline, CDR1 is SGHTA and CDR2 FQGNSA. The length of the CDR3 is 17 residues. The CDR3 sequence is CASSHKGRERGLYEQYF. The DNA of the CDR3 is TGTGCCAGCAGCCACAAAGGGCGGGAGCGGGGACTCTACGAGCAGTACTTC.

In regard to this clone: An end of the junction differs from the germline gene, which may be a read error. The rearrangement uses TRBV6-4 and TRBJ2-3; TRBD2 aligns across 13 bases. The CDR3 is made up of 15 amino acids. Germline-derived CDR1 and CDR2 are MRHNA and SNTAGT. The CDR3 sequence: CASSETSGGAETQYF. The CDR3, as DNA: TGTGCCAGCAGCGAAACTAGCGGGGGGGCAGAAACGCAGTATTTT.

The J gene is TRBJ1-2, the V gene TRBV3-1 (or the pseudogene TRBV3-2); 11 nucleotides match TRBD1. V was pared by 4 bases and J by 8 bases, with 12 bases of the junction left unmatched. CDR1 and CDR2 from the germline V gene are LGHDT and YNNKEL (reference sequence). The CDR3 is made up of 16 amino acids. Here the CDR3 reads CASSPGQGAPRGGYTF. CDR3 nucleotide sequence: TGTGCCAGCAGCCCCGGACAGGGGGCGCCTCGGGGCGGCTACACCTTC.

The CDR3 bases are TGTGCCAGCAGCCGGGGGGGAGGTCCCTACGAGCAGTACTTC. Its translation is CASSRGGGPYEQYF. The V gene is TRBV5-4, the J gene TRBJ2-7; 8 bases fit TRBD2. Losses at the gene ends were 4 bases for V and 2 bases for J; bases not matched to a gene: 5. The CDR3 has 14 residues. The V gene's germline CDR1 is SGHNT and CDR2 YYREEE (reference sequence).

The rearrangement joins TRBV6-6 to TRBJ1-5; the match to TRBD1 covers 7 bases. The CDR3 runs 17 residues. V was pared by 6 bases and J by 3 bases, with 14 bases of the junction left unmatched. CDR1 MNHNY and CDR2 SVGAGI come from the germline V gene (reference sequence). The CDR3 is CASSRLGGGAANQPQHF. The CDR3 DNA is TGTGCCAGCAGCCGACTAGGGGGCGGGGCCGCCAATCAGCCCCAGCATTTT.

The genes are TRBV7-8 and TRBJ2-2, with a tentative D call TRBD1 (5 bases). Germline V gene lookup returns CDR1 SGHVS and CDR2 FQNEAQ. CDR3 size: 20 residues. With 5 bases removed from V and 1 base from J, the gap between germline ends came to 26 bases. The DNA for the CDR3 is TGTGCCAGCAGCCGAATTTCCGACAGATCCCTGCCCGTGAACACCGGGGAGCTGTTTTTT. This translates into CASSRISDRSLPVNTGELFF.

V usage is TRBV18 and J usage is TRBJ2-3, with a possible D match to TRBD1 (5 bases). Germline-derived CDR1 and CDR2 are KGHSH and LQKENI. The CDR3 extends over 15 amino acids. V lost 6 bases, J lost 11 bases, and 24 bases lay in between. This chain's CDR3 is CASSDIDRPTERQYF. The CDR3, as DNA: TGTGCCAGCTCCGATATAGACAGACCCACAGAAAGGCAGTATTTT. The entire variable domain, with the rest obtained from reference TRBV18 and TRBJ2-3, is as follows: NAGVMQNPRHLVRRRGQEARLRCSPMKGHSHVYWYRQLPEEGLKFMVYLQKENIIDESGMPKERFSAEFPKEGPSILRIQQVVRGDSAAYFCASSDIDRPTERQYFGPGTRLTVL.

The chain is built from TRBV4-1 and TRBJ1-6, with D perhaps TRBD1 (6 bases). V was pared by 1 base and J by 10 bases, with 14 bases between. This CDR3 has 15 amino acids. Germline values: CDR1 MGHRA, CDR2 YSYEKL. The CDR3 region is CASSQGGTGFSPLHF. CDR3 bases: TGCGCCAGCAGCCAAGGGGGTACAGGGTTCTCACCCCTCCACTTT.

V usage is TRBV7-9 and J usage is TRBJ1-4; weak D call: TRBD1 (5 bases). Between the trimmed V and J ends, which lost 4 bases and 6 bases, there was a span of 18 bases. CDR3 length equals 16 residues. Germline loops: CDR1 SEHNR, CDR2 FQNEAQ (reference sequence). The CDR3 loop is CASSSPTQGFHEKLFF. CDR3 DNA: TGTGCCAGCAGCTCGCCCACCCAGGGATTTCATGAAAAACTGTTTTTT. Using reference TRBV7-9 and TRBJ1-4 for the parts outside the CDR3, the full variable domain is DTGVSQNPRHKITKRGQNVTFRCDPISEHNRLYWYRQTLGQGPEFLTYFQNEAQLEKSRLLSDRFSAERPKGSFSTLEIQRTEQGDSAMYLCASSSPTQGFHEKLFFGSGTQLSVL.

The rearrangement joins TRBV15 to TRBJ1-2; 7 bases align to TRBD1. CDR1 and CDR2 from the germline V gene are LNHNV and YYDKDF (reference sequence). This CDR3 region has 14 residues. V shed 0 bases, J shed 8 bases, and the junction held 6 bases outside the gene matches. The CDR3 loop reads CATSREETGDGYTF. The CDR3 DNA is TGTGCCACCAGCAGAGAAGAAACAGGGGACGGCTACACCTTC.

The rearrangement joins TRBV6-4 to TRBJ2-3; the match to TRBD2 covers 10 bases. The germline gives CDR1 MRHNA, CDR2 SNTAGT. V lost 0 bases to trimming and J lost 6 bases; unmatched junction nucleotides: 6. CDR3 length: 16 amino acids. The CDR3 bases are TGTGCCAGCAGTGACTCAGGGAGCGGGGGGGTCGATACGCAGTATTTT. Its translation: CASSDSGSGGVDTQYF.

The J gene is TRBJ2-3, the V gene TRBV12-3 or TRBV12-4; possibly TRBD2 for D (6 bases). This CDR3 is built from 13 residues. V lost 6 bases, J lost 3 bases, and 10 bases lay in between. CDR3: CASSRRGTDTQYF. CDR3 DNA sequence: TGTGCCAGCAGCCGGAGGGGTACAGATACGCAGTATTTT.

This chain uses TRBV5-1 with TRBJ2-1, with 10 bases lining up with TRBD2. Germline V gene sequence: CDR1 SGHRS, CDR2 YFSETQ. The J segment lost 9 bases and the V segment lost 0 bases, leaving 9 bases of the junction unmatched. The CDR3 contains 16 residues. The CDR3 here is CASSLALAGAFSEQFF. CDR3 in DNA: TGCGCCAGCAGCTTGGCGCTAGCGGGGGCTTTTAGTGAGCAGTTCTTC.

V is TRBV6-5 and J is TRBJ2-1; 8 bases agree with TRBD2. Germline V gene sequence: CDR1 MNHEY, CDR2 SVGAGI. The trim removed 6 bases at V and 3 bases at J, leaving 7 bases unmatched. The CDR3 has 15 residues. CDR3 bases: TGTGCCAGCAGCTCAGCGGGGGCCAACTACAATGAGCAGTTCTTC. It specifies CASSSAGANYNEQFF.

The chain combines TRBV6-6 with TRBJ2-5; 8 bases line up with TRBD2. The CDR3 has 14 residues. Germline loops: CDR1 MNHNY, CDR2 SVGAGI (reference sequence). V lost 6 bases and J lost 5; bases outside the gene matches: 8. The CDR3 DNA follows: TGTGCCAGCAGCTCGGGGGGGGCTATGGAGACCCAGTACTTC. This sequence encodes CASSSGGAMETQYF.

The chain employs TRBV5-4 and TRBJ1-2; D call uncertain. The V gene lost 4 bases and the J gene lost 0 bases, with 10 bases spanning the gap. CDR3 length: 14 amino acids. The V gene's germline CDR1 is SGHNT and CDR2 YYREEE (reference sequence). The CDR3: CASSGITANYGYTF. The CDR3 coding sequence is TGTGCCAGCAGCGGAATCACAGCTAACTATGGCTACACCTTC.

CDR3 coding DNA: TGTGCCAGCAGCCAAGCTTCCACCGGGGAGCTGTTTTTT. It encodes CASSQASTGELFF. The rearrangement joins TRBV4-2 to TRBJ2-2; D not resolved. The CDR3 is 13 amino acids. CDR1 is LGHNA, CDR2 YNFKEQ, per germline. Trimming left V 1 base short and J 4 bases short, with 4 bases between.

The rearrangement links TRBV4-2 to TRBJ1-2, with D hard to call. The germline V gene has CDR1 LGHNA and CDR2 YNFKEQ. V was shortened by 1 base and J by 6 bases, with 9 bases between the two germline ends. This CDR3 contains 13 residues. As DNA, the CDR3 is TGTGCCAGCAGCCAAGGCGAAGCTGATGGCTACACCTTC. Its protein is CASSQGEADGYTF.

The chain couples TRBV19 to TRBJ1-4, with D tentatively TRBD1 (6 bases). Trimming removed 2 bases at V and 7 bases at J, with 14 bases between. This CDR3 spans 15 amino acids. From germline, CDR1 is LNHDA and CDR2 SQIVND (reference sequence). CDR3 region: CASSIYGGYGEKLFF. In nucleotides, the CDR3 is TGTGCCAGTAGTATATATGGGGGCTATGGTGAAAAACTGTTTTTT.

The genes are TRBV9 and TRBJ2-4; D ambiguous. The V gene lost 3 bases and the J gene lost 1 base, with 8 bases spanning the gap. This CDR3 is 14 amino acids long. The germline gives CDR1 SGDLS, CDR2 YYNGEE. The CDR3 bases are TGTGCCAGCAGCGGAACCGGGGCCAAAAACATTCAGTACTTC. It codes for CASSGTGAKNIQYF.

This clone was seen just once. The DNA for the CDR3 is TGTGCCAGCAGTGAAACAGGGACCAATGAGCAGTTCTTC. Translating it yields CASSETGTNEQFF. The rearrangement links TRBV2 to TRBJ2-1; weak D call: TRBD1 (6 bases). Germline V lookup: CDR1 SNHLY, CDR2 FYNNEI. V shed 2 bases and J shed 6 bases, with 8 bases lying between them. CDR3 size: 13 residues.